The 5 T cell receptor beta chains in this list originate from one sample, sequenced in a study of identifying expanded T cells in peripheral blood. Profiling relied on immunoSEQ multiplex PCR, and the TCRdb table lists in-frame clones only, not all of them. Here the sample spans 85,000 to 90,000 clones, about 86% being singletons. Sequenced input: blood. The receptors were sampled from a person aged 18 to 69 in good health.

The chain carries TRBV27 and TRBJ2-3; no firm D call. This CDR3 spans 16 amino acids. Deletions cut 4 bases from V and 3 bases from J, with 17 bases between. The germline V gene has CDR1 MNHEY and CDR2 SMNVEV (reference sequence). CDR3 protein: CASSSRASIETDTQYF. DNA of the CDR3: TGTGCCAGCAGTTCGAGAGCCAGTATCGAAACAGATACGCAGTATTTT.

V usage is TRBV2 and J usage is TRBJ2-5; a possible D gene is TRBD1 (7 bases). The CDR3 loop spans 14 amino acids. V was cut by 6 bases and J by 4 bases, with 15 bases left in between. The germline gives CDR1 SNHLY, CDR2 FYNNEI. CDR3 sequence: CASSLRQGGETQYF. DNA of the CDR3: TGTGCCAGCAGCCTGAGACAGGGAGGAGAGACCCAGTACTTC.

This clone was detected only a few times. V usage is TRBV6-6 and J usage is TRBJ2-7; no clear D gene. Trimming removed 4 bases from V and 3 bases from J, with 4 bases in between. The CDR3 loop spans 11 amino acids. Germline loops: CDR1 MNHNY, CDR2 SVGAGI (reference sequence). CDR3 sequence: CASSLIYEQYF. DNA of the CDR3: TGTGCCAGCAGTTTAATCTACGAGCAGTACTTC.

This sequence joins TRBV29-1 and TRBJ1-2; 8 bases agree with TRBD1. CDR3 length equals 16 residues. Germline-derived CDR1 and CDR2 are SQVTM and ANQGSEA. V was pared by 8 bases and J by 5 bases, with 19 bases of the junction left unmatched. As DNA, the CDR3 is TGCAGCATTAGGGACACAGGGGGATCCCCTGATTATGGCTACACCTTC. Amino acids: CSIRDTGGSPDYGYTF.

V is TRBV27 and J is TRBJ2-1, with a weak D call TRBD2 (5 bases). The CDR3 contains 14 residues. Trimming removed 5 bases at V and 2 bases at J, with 10 bases between. Germline V gene sequence: CDR1 MNHEY, CDR2 SMNVEV (reference sequence). The CDR3 is CASSQTSTYNEQFF. CDR3 DNA sequence: TGTGCCAGCAGTCAAACTAGTACCTACAATGAGCAGTTCTTC.